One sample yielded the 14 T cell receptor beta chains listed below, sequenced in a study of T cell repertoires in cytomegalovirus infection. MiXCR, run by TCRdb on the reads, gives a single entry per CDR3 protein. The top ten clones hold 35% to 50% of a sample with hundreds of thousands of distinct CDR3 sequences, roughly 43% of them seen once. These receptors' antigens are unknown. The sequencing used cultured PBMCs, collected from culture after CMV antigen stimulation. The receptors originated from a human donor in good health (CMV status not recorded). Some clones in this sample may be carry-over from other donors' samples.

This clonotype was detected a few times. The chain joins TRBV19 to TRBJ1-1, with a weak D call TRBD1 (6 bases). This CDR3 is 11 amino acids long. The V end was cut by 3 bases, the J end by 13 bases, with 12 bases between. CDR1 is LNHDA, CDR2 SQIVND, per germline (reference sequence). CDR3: CASSIAGECFF. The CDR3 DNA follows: TGTGCCAGTAGTATTGCAGGGGAGTGTTTCTTT. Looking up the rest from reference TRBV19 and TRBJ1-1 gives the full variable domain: DGGITQSPKYLFRKEGQNVTLSCEQNLNHDAMYWYRQDPGQGLRLIYYSQIVNDFQKGDIAEGYSVSREKKESFPLTVTSAQKNPTAFYLCASSIAGECFFGQGTRLTVV.

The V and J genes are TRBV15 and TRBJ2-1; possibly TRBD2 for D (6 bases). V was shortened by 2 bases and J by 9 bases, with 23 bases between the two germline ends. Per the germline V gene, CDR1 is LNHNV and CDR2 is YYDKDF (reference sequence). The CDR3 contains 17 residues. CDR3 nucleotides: TGTGCCACCAGCAGACAACGGGTAGTAGCGGAGGCAAGTGAGCAGTTCTTC. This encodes CATSRQRVVAEASEQFF.

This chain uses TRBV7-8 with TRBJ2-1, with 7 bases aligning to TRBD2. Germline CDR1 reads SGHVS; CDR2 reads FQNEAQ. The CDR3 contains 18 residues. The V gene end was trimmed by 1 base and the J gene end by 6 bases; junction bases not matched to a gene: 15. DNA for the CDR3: TGTGCCAGCAGCTTAGGGGCCCAGCGGGAATACACCCGCAATGAGCAGTTCTTC. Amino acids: CASSLGAQREYTRNEQFF.

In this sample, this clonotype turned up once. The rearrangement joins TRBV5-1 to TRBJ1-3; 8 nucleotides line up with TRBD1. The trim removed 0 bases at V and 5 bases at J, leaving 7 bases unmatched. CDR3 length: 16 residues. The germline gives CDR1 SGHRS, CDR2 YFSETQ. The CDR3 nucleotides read TGCGCCAGCAGCTTGGTATCGGGCAGGGGGCGAAACACCATATATTTT. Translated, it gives CASSLVSGRGRNTIYF. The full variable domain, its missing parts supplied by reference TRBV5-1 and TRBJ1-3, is KAGVTQTPRYLIKTRGQQVTLSCSPISGHRSVSWYQQTPGQGLQFLFEYFSETQRNKGNFPGRFSGRQFSNSRSEMNVSTLELGDSALYLCASSLVSGRGRNTIYFGEGSWLTVV.

CDR3 nucleotide sequence: TGTGCCATCGACGACGGAGGGGTGGGAGAGACCCAGTACTTC. It is translated as CAIDDGGVGETQYF. The chain links TRBV10-3 to TRBJ2-5; possible D gene TRBD2, 6 bases. Germline V gives CDR1 ENHRY, CDR2 SYGVKD. Trimming left V 8 bases short and J 4 bases short, with 17 bases between. The CDR3 has 14 residues.

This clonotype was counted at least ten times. In DNA, the CDR3 is TGTGCCAGCAGCTTAGAGGTTGAGAACACTGAAGCTTTCTTT. This encodes CASSLEVENTEAFF. The J gene is TRBJ1-1, the V gene TRBV7-2; the D is unclear. CDR1 and CDR2 from the germline V gene are SGHTA and FQGNSA. Trimming removed 1 base from V and 1 base from J, with 7 bases in between. The CDR3 loop spans 14 amino acids.

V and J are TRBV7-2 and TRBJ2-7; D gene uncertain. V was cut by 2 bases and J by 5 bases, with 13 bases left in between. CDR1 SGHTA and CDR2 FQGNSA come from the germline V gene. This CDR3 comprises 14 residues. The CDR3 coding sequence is TGTGCCAGCAGCTTATCACTTTTCCGGGACGAGCAGTACTTC. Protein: CASSLSLFRDEQYF.

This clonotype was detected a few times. The CDR3 sequence is CASSEAQGGEQFF. For the CDR3, the DNA is TGTGCCAGCAGTGAAGCGCAGGGGGGTGAGCAGTTCTTC. The chain uses TRBV2 and TRBJ2-1, with a possible D match to TRBD1 (7 bases). This CDR3 region has 13 residues. Trimming removed 0 bases at V and 9 bases at J, with 9 bases between. Germline CDR1 SNHLY, CDR2 FYNNEI.

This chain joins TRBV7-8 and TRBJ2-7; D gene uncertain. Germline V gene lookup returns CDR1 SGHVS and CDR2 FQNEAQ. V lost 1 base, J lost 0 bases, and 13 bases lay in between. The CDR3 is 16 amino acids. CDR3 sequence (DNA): TGTGCCAGCAGCTTAGGGAGACGTATCGGCTCCTACGAGCAGTACTTC. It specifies CASSLGRRIGSYEQYF.

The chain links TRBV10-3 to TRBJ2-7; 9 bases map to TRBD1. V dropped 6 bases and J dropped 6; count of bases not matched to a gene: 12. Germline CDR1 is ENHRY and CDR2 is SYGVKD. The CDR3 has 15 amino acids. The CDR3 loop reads CAIRSGTGSRGEQYF. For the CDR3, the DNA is TGTGCCATCAGGTCCGGGACAGGGAGTCGTGGCGAGCAGTACTTC.

CDR3 in amino acids: CASSQVGGGGYNEQFF. Written as DNA, the CDR3 is TGCGCCAGCAGCCAAGTAGGGGGAGGCGGCTACAATGAGCAGTTCTTC. V is TRBV4-3 and J is TRBJ2-1; D is perhaps TRBD1 or TRBD2 (6 bases each). The ends were cut back, 1 base at V and 3 bases at J, with 13 bases in the middle. The germline gives CDR1 LGHNA, CDR2 YSLEER. This CDR3 has 16 amino acids.

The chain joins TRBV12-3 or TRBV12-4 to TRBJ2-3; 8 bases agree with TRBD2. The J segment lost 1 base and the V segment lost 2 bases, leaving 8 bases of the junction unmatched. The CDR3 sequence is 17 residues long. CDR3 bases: TGTGCCAGCAGTTTAAAGAGCGGGGGATTGGGCACAGATACGCAGTATTTT. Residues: CASSLKSGGLGTDTQYF.

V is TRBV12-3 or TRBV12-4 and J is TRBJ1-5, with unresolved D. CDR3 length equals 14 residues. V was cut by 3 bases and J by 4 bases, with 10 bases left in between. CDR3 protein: CASSFVQSNQPQHF. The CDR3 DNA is TGTGCCAGCAGTTTTGTACAGTCTAATCAGCCCCAGCATTTT.

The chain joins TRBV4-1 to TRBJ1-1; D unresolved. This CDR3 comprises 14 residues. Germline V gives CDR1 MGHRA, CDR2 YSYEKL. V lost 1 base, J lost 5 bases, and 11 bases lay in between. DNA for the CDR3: TGCGCCAGCAGCCAAGGGCCAATAGGGACTGAAGCTTTCTTT. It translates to CASSQGPIGTEAFF.